This T cell receptor beta chain was identified in a study of OX40 agonist ivuxolimab in advanced cancers. TCRdb's copy holds only in-frame clones and misses some; the assay was immunoSEQ multiplex PCR. Of under 80,000 clones in the sample, around 80% were seen once. V gave up 1 base and J gave up 8 bases, with 10 bases separating them. This CDR3 contains 13 residues. CDR1 is SGDLS, CDR2 YYNGEE, per germline. The receptor's source is an adult with an advanced solid tumor such as melanoma, head and neck, liver or kidney cancer. The sequences come from CD4+ or CD8+ T cells sorted from blood, collected in a trial of the OX40 agonist ivuxolimab. This sequence joins TRBV9 and TRBJ1-3; the D is unclear. The CDR3, as DNA: TGTGCCAGCAGCGTATCGGGGTTAGACACCATATATTTT. Its translation is CASSVSGLDTIYF. Complete variable domain (other parts from reference TRBV9 and TRBJ1-3): DSGVTQTPKHLITATGQRVTLRCSPRSGDLSVYWYQQSLDQGLQFLIQYYNGEERAKGNILERFSAQQFPDLHSELNLSSLELGDSALYFCASSVSGLDTIYFGEGSWLTVV.